This entry concerns a single TCR beta chain. The data were taken from a study of blood T cell repertoires in COVID-19. On the study more broadly: The United States, Italy and Spain provided the acute and convalescent COVID-19 samples. T cells, B-cell-depleted T cells, or PBMCs supplied cDNA or gDNA.

Germline CDR1 SGHTA, CDR2 FQGTGA. The V and J ends lost 5 bases and 3 bases, in that order; junction bases with no gene match: 9. This CDR3 has 16 residues. Authors' data handling: Reference gene primer amplification in the assay estimated nucleated cell counts. Method: immunoSEQ multiplex PCR; TCRdb's copy keeps in-frame clones and lacks some. For V, J and clone size, that table is used; D and trimming come from the DNA. The table has approximately 120,000 clones, around 81% seen once. V usage is TRBV7-3 and J usage is TRBJ2-1, with 8 positions matching TRBD2. The source is a woman in her fifties or sixties with acute or convalescent COVID-19. Sequenced: peripheral blood. The CDR3 region is CASSLSGSGSYNEQFF. The CDR3 DNA reads TGTGCCAGCAGCCTTTCGGGCAGCGGGAGCTACAATGAGCAGTTCTTC.